This T cell receptor beta chain was captured by sequencing in a study of ipilimumab plus nivolumab after autologous stem cell transplantation (dated by TCRdb to about 2021). In the study overall: The median number of doses received by trial patients was 5 for ipilimumab and 7 to 9 for nivolumab. Both primary refractory and relapsed disease were represented in the DLBCL cohort, where 18-month progression-free survival was about 82% and 31%, respectively. Patients in the trial were undergoing autologous transplant and had high-risk diffuse large B cell lymphoma, mature T cell lymphoma, or multiple myeloma. Under 40 patients made up the trial's intent-to-treat population.

The CDR3 measures 13 amino acids from cysteine to phenylalanine. Only the CDR3 part of the read is kept: 39 bases, read in frame from the first base. The germline V gene (reference sequence) specifies LNHDA as CDR1 and SQIVND as CDR2. The germline ends are 11 bases apart after V is trimmed by 10 bases and J by 2 bases. Starting 14 to 28 days after the autologous transplant, patients began checkpoint therapy, which included ipilimumab at 1 mg/kg intravenously on day 1 of selected weeks. Nivolumab was administered at 3 mg/kg intravenously on day 1 of weeks 1, 4, 7, 10, and every two weeks through week 26. Combined checkpoint inhibition with ipilimumab and nivolumab as consolidation after autologous stem cell transplantation was tested in a Phase Ib clinical trial. The full study reports these points: Combined checkpoint inhibition appeared tolerable as post-transplant consolidation, according to the authors' conclusion. Per the authors, a biologic rationale for further study of the post-transplant checkpoint inhibition approach was offered by T cell receptor repertoire, regulatory T cell phenotype and gut microbiota profiles.

This clone appeared a single time. What antigen it recognizes has not been identified. No base-level quality is on record; no much larger clone is a single base apart. Libraries came from the immunoSEQ multiplex PCR assay. TCRdb re-hosts the immuneACCESS table, in-frame sequences only. Its copies lack some clones; in the studies checked, an unresolved V gene accounts for under half of them, and the cause for the rest is not known. This sample is represented by roughly 15,000 clones; around four fifths of them were singletons. The ten largest make up roughly 10% of the sample. The receptor was derived from a male donor with diffuse large B-cell lymphoma. The receptor chain draws on TRBV19 and TRBJ2-2; the D gene assignment is ambiguous. Source: PBMCs, taken in a trial of ipilimumab plus nivolumab as post-transplant consolidation. For the CDR3, the sequence is CATSDTNTGELFF. The DNA sequence is TGTGCCACCTCAGACACTAACACCGGGGAGCTGTTTTTT.